This TCR beta chain came from a study of blood T cell repertoires in COVID-19. Whole-study context: Sites in the United States, Italy and Spain provided acute and convalescent COVID-19 samples. PBMCs, B-cell-depleted T cells, or T cells provided the cDNA or gDNA that made up the material.

In the original workflow: The authors estimated nucleated cell counts from reference gene primer amplification. Here immunoSEQ multiplex PCR was the method, and the copy in TCRdb shows in-frame clones only, minus some. V and J calls and clone size follow that table, whereas D and trimming were derived from the DNA. This table holds under 150,000 clones, 80% to 90% found once. J lost 1 base, V lost 5 bases, and 6 bases had no gene match. Looked up from germline, CDR1 is MDHEN and CDR2 is SYDVKM. CDR3 length: 15 amino acids. Sequences were obtained from peripheral blood. This rearrangement joins TRBV28 to TRBJ2-7, with 9 bases fitting TRBD1. The sequence derives from a man between 50 and 59 years old with active or convalescent COVID-19. The CDR3 DNA reads as TGTGCCAGCAGTAGGACGGGACAGGGTTCCTACGAGCAGTACTTC. This gives the protein CASSRTGQGSYEQYF.